The 28 T cell receptor beta chains below were found in one sample sequenced in a study of blood T cell repertoires in COVID-19. Measured with immunoSEQ multiplex PCR; TCRdb has only the in-frame clones, and not every one. This table holds 140,000 to 150,000 clones, about 90% found once. Sequenced sample: PBMCs or T cells enriched from blood (not recorded which). These TCRs come from a man in his 60s who had recovered from COVID-19.

The rearrangement uses TRBV16 and TRBJ2-3, with TRBD1 as a possible D gene (6 bases). The CDR3 spans 13 residues. Trimming left V 6 bases short and J 3 bases short, with 10 bases between. Germline CDR1 is KGHSY and CDR2 is FQNENV. CDR3 sequence (DNA): TGTGCCAGCAGTCCTCAGGGGACAGATACGCAGTATTTT. Encoded protein: CASSPQGTDTQYF.

The chain is built from TRBV4-2 and TRBJ1-2; D gene unclear. The CDR3 is made up of 14 amino acids. Germline V gene lookup returns CDR1 LGHNA and CDR2 YNFKEQ. The V end was cut by 1 base, the J end by 3 bases, with 9 bases between. In DNA form, the CDR3 reads TGTGCCAGCAGCCAAGTAGCAGACGACTATGGCTACACCTTC. Amino acid sequence: CASSQVADDYGYTF.

This clone showed up just once. The CDR3 nucleotides are TGCGCCAGCAGCTTGGCACAGGGGGGCACTGAAGCTTTCTTT. It translates to CASSLAQGGTEAFF. The V and J genes are TRBV5-1 and TRBJ1-1, with 8 nucleotides matching TRBD1. Germline V CDR1 and CDR2: SGHRS, YFSETQ. The CDR3 has 14 residues. With 0 bases clipped from V and 4 bases from J, the junction kept 2 bases outside the gene matches.

This sequence joins TRBV30 and TRBJ2-7, with 8 bases matching TRBD2. Per germline, CDR1 GTSNPN and CDR2 SVGIG (reference sequence). V shed 0 bases, J shed 2 bases, and the junction held 9 bases outside the gene matches. The CDR3 extends over 16 amino acids. The CDR3 nucleotides are TGTGCCTGGAGTGTACGGAGAACTAGCGGTACCTACGAGCAGTACTTC. As protein: CAWSVRRTSGTYEQYF.

This clone was picked up one time. The chain carries TRBV11-2 and TRBJ2-1; TRBD2 matches 13 bases. Per germline, CDR1 SGHAT and CDR2 FQNNGV. The CDR3 is 15 amino acids. After removal of 5 bases from V and 5 bases from J, the junction contained 3 bases not matched to a gene. The CDR3 coding sequence is TGTGCCAGCAGCACAGGGACTAGCGGGAACAATGAGCAGTTCTTC. Residues: CASSTGTSGNNEQFF.

The chain carries TRBV19 and TRBJ2-6; TRBD1 might be the D (5 bases). The CDR3 totals 16 residues. CDR1 is LNHDA and CDR2 is SQIVND in the germline V gene (reference sequence). V was trimmed by 9 bases and J by 1 base, leaving 16 bases between them. This CDR3 reads CASLAPGLSGANVLTF. The CDR3 nucleotides read TGTGCCAGCCTCGCCCCAGGGCTTTCTGGGGCCAACGTCCTGACTTTC. The full variable domain, in which reference TRBV19 and TRBJ2-6 provide the parts outside the CDR3, is DGGITQSPKYLFRKEGQNVTLSCEQNLNHDAMYWYRQDPGQGLRLIYYSQIVNDFQKGDIAEGYSVSREKKESFPLTVTSAQKNPTAFYLCASLAPGLSGANVLTFGAGSRLTVL.

The rearrangement uses TRBV30 and TRBJ1-4; tentative D call: TRBD1 (6 bases). The CDR3 has 15 amino acids. Germline-derived CDR1 and CDR2 are GTSNPN and SVGIG (reference sequence). Trimming stripped 3 bases from V and 7 bases from J, with 18 bases between. CDR3 sequence: CAWSPRNRDGEKLFF. The CDR3, as DNA: TGTGCCTGGAGCCCCCGGAACAGGGACGGTGAAAAACTGTTTTTT.

This clone was observed a single time. This sequence joins TRBV5-4 and TRBJ1-1, with 9 nucleotides matching TRBD1. V dropped 3 bases and J dropped 3; count of bases not matched to a gene: 6. This CDR3 has 15 amino acids. Germline CDR1 is SGHNT and CDR2 is YYREEE (reference sequence). CDR3 nucleotide sequence: TGTGCCAGCAGCTCTCCGGGACAGGGAGACACTGAAGCTTTCTTT. Encoded protein: CASSSPGQGDTEAFF.

The gene calls are TRBV30 and TRBJ1-2, with D unresolved. V lost 7 bases, J lost 8 bases, and 14 bases lay in between. Germline lookup yields CDR1 GTSNPN and CDR2 SVGIG (reference sequence). The CDR3 has 11 amino acids. The CDR3, as DNA: TGTGCCTTCCCCGAGGGTCTCGGCTACACCTTC. Translation gives CAFPEGLGYTF. Looking up the rest from reference TRBV30 and TRBJ1-2 gives the full variable domain: SQTIHQWPATLVQPVGSPLSLECTVEGTSNPNLYWYRQAAGRGLQLLFYSVGIGQISSEVPQNLSASRPQDRQFILSSKKLLLSDSGFYLCAFPEGLGYTFGSGTRLTVV.

This clone was seen once. This chain connects TRBV7-3 to TRBJ2-2; D is uncertain. CDR3 length: 14 residues. V was pared by 1 base and J by 3 bases, with 6 bases between. Germline-derived CDR1 and CDR2 are SGHTA and FQGTGA. The CDR3 bases are TGTGCCAGCAGCTTAAATCCGTACACCGGGGAGCTGTTTTTT. As protein: CASSLNPYTGELFF.

The rearrangement links TRBV27 to TRBJ2-2; 9 nucleotides align to TRBD2. Losses at the gene ends were 5 bases for V and 7 bases for J; bases not matched to a gene: 11. This CDR3 has 16 residues. From germline, CDR1 is MNHEY and CDR2 SMNVEV (reference sequence). As DNA, the CDR3 is TGTGCCAGCAGTCCCCAAGCGGGGGGCGCGGGCGGGGAGCTGTTTTTT. Its translation is CASSPQAGGAGGELFF.

The V and J genes are TRBV5-1 and TRBJ2-7, with D possibly being TRBD1 (5 bases). The germline V gene encodes CDR1 SGHRS and CDR2 YFSETQ. The ends were cut back, 4 bases at V and 6 bases at J, with 17 bases in the middle. The CDR3 consists of 14 residues. The CDR3 nucleotides are TGCGCCAGCAGCGCCGACCCGTCTAGGGGCGAGCAGTACTTC. Translated, it gives CASSADPSRGEQYF.

V and J are TRBV19 and TRBJ2-7; a weak D match, TRBD2 (5 bases). From germline, CDR1 is LNHDA and CDR2 SQIVND (reference sequence). The V end was cut by 9 bases, the J end by 4 bases, with 16 bases between. The CDR3 is 13 residues long. The CDR3 loop reads CASGLGSIYEQYF. The CDR3 DNA is TGTGCCAGCGGGTTGGGGAGCATATACGAGCAGTACTTC.

This chain joins TRBV7-3 and TRBJ2-1, with 9 bases lining up with TRBD2. The CDR3 sequence is 19 residues long. V shed 5 bases, J shed 8 bases, and the junction held 22 bases outside the gene matches. CDR1 and CDR2 (germline): SGHTA, FQGTGA. CDR3 bases: TGTGCCAGCAGCCCAAGCGGGGGTAGCGGGGGCCTTCTTTATTATGAGCAGTTCTTC. Residues: CASSPSGGSGGLLYYEQFF.

This clone was picked up one time. The chain is built from TRBV11-2 and TRBJ2-2, with 7 bases aligning to TRBD2. Germline CDR1 SGHAT, CDR2 FQNNGV. Trimming removed 2 bases from V and 4 bases from J; junction bases left unmatched: 13. CDR3 length equals 18 residues. The CDR3 protein is CASSLSARGAGRTGELFF. In DNA form, the CDR3 reads TGTGCCAGCAGCTTAAGTGCCCGGGGAGCGGGACGCACCGGGGAGCTGTTTTTT. The full variable domain, rest sourced from reference TRBV11-2 and TRBJ2-2, is EAGVAQSPRYKIIEKRQSVAFWCNPISGHATLYWYQQILGQGPKLLIQFQNNGVVDDSQLPKDRFSAERLKGVDSTLKIQPAKLEDSAVYLCASSLSARGAGRTGELFFGEGSRLTVL.

The chain recombines TRBV2 with TRBJ2-7; TRBD1 might be the D (5 bases). Germline V gene data show CDR1 as SNHLY and CDR2 as FYNNEI. The V and J ends lost 5 bases and 4 bases respectively, with 12 bases between them. CDR3 length: 13 amino acids. The CDR3 here is CASSRTFPYEQYF. In nucleotides, the CDR3 is TGTGCCAGCAGTAGGACATTTCCTTACGAGCAGTACTTC.

The chain couples TRBV29-1 to TRBJ2-7; D is perhaps TRBD2 (6 bases). The CDR3 runs 12 residues. CDR1 and CDR2 from the germline V gene are SQVTM and ANQGSEA. Trimming took 3 bases from V and 2 from J, leaving 8 bases between them. Here the CDR3 DNA reads TGCAGCGTTGACGGCGGGGCCTACGAGCAGTACTTC. This sequence encodes CSVDGGAYEQYF.

The chain employs TRBV18 and TRBJ2-1, with 10 bases that match TRBD1. CDR1 is KGHSH and CDR2 is LQKENI in the germline V gene. The CDR3 totals 14 residues. Trimming at V came to 4 bases and at J to 4 bases, leaving 1 base not matched to a gene. The CDR3 sequence is CASSRQGAYNEQFF. In DNA, the CDR3 is TGTGCCAGCTCACGACAGGGGGCTTACAATGAGCAGTTCTTC.

The chain carries TRBV5-4 and TRBJ2-1, with 11 bases matching TRBD2. The ends lost 7 bases at V and 8 bases at J; junction bases unmatched: 8. The CDR3 runs 14 residues. Germline lookup yields CDR1 SGHNT and CDR2 YYREEE (reference sequence). The CDR3 here is CASGSGGGVYEQFF. DNA of the CDR3: TGTGCCAGCGGTAGCGGGGGGGGTGTCTATGAGCAGTTCTTC.

The chain carries TRBV5-6 and TRBJ2-7, with TRBD2 as a possible D gene (5 bases). Germline loops: CDR1 SGHDT, CDR2 YYEEEE. V gave up 3 bases and J gave up 7 bases, with 11 bases separating them. This CDR3 comprises 12 residues. The CDR3 DNA sequence: TGTGCCAGCAGCTCTAGACGAGGGGAGCAGTACTTC. This gives the protein CASSSRRGEQYF.

The rearrangement uses TRBV9 and TRBJ2-5, with TRBD2 identical over 10 bases. Germline loops: CDR1 SGDLS, CDR2 YYNGEE. Germline trimming cut 0 bases from V and 6 bases from J; bases unmatched to any gene: 2. The CDR3 spans 14 residues. CDR3 bases: TGTGCCAGCAGCGTAGGGACTAGCGGTCAGACCCAGTACTTC. It yields the protein CASSVGTSGQTQYF.

This clone is a singleton in its sample. V is TRBV29-1 and J is TRBJ1-2, with D possibly TRBD1 on 5 matching bases. Germline lookup yields CDR1 SQVTM and CDR2 ANQGSEA. The CDR3 length is 15 residues. Between the trimmed V and J ends, which lost 0 bases and 4 bases, there was a span of 15 bases. The CDR3 DNA follows: TGCAGCGTTGAAGATCGACAGTCAAGAGTCTATGGCTACACCTTC. This sequence encodes CSVEDRQSRVYGYTF.

The V and J genes are TRBV6-6 and TRBJ1-5; 7 bases are shared with TRBD1. The CDR3 extends over 16 amino acids. The V gene's germline CDR1 is MNHNY and CDR2 SVGAGI (reference sequence). Unmatched junction bases numbered 12, after V lost 6 bases and J lost 4 bases. Here the CDR3 DNA reads TGTGCCAGCAGGAATCACCGGGACAGCGTAAATCAGCCCCAGCATTTT. This translates into CASRNHRDSVNQPQHF.

The V call is TRBV28, the J call TRBJ1-5; D unclear. This CDR3 is built from 14 residues. V was pared by 5 bases and J by 3 bases, with 11 bases between. Germline CDR1 and CDR2: MDHEN and SYDVKM. DNA for the CDR3: TGTGCCAGCAGTGGTGTCGGGATCAATCAGCCCCAGCATTTT. It specifies CASSGVGINQPQHF. Filled out from reference TRBV28 and TRBJ1-5, the complete variable domain reads DVKVTQSSRYLVKRTGEKVFLECVQDMDHENMFWYRQDPGLGLRLIYFSYDVKMKEKGDIPEGYSVSREKKERFSLILESASTNQTSMYLCASSGVGINQPQHFGDGTRLSIL.

The rearrangement joins TRBV27 to TRBJ2-3; 7 bases agree with TRBD1. V shed 5 bases, J shed 3 bases, and the junction held 8 bases outside the gene matches. The CDR3 runs 15 residues. CDR1 and CDR2 (germline): MNHEY, SMNVEV (reference sequence). The DNA of the CDR3 is TGTGCCAGCAGTCCCGACAGGGTCCGAACAGATACGCAGTATTTT. Protein product: CASSPDRVRTDTQYF.

This chain links TRBV29-1 with TRBJ2-7; 9 nucleotides line up with TRBD2. V lost 3 bases and J lost 5; bases outside the gene matches: 5. Germline V gives CDR1 SQVTM, CDR2 ANQGSEA. The CDR3 has 13 amino acids. Here the CDR3 DNA reads TGCAGCGTTGACGGCGGGAGGGCCGACGAGCAGTACTTC. It codes for CSVDGGRADEQYF.

This clone has just one count. The rearrangement links TRBV5-6 to TRBJ1-1; D remains ambiguous. The V end was cut by 2 bases, the J end by 3 bases, with 11 bases between. The CDR3 contains 14 residues. The germline V gene encodes CDR1 SGHDT and CDR2 YYEEEE. The CDR3 bases are TGTGCCAGCAGCTTTTACGGAGGTTACACTGAAGCTTTCTTT. Amino acids: CASSFYGGYTEAFF.

The chain carries TRBV7-9 and TRBJ2-7, with D unresolved. This CDR3 contains 13 residues. In germline, CDR1 is SEHNR, CDR2 FQNEAQ (reference sequence). Trimming removed 1 base at V and 4 bases at J, with 8 bases between. The CDR3 region is CASSLGDSYEQYF. The CDR3 nucleotides read TGTGCCAGCAGCTTAGGTGACTCTTACGAGCAGTACTTC.